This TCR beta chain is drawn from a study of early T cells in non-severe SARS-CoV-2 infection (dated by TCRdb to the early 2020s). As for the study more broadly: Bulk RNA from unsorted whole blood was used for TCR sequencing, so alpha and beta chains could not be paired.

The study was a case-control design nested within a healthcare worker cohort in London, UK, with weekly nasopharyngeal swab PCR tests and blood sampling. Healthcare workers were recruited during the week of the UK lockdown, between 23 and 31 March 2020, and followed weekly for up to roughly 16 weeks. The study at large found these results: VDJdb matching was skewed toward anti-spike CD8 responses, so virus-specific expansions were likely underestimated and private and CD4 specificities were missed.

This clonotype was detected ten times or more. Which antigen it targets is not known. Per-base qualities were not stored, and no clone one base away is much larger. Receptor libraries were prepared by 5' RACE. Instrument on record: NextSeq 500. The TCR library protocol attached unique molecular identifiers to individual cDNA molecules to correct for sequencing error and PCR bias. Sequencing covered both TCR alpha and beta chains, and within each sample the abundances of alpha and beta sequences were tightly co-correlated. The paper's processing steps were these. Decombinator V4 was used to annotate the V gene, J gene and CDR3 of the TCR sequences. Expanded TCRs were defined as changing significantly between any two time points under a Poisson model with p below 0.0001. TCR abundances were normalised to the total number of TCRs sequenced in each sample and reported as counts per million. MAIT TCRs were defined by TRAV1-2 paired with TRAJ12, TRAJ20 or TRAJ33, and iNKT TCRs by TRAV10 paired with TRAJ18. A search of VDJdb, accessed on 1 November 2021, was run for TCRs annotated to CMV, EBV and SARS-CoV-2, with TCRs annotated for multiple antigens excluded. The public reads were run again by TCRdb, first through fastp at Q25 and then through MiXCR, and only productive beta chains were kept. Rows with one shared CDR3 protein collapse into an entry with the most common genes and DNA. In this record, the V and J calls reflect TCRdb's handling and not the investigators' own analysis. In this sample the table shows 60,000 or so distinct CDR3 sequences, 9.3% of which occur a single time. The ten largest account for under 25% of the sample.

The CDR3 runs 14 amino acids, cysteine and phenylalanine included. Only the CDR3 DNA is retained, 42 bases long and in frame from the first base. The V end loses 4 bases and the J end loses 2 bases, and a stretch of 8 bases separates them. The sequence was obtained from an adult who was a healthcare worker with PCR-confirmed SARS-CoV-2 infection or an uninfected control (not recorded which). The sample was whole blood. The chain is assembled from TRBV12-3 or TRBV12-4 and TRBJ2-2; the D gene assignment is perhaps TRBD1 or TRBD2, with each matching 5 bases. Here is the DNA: TGTGCCAGCAGTTGGGACGGAAACACCGGGGAGCTGTTTTTT. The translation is CASSWDGNTGELFF.